The TCR beta chain described here comes from a study of T-cell reconstitution after alpha-beta-depleted transplantation in children. General study points: Alpha-beta T cells present about two months after transplant were reported to originate from several hundred expanded graft clones. In some patients, recipient T cells and intrathymic progenitors surviving conditioning explained high day-60 diversity. At one year after transplant, newly produced T cells mostly accounted for T-cell counts and diversity.

The CDR3 is made up of 13 amino acids. Germline V lookup: CDR1 SGHDT, CDR2 YYEEEE. Trimming cost V 0 bases and J 5 bases, with 9 bases left between them. A TCRbeta library incorporating unique molecular identifiers was prepared. TCRdb re-called the PCR reads through MiXCR, storing one row per CDR3 protein. Of about 250,000 distinct CDR3 sequences in the sample, roughly a quarter are singletons; the top ten hold around 4.8%. Only a few counts were recorded for this clonotype. The antigen remains undetermined. The J gene is TRBJ2-7, the V gene TRBV5-6; no firm D call. Material: PBMCs, mostly from graft donor cells, obtained 360 days after TCRalphabeta/CD19-depleted stem cell transplant. The sequence came from a female patient between 2 and 15 years old who had a stem cell transplant for congenital amegakaryocytic thrombocytopenia, so the T cells may come from the graft donor. DNA for the CDR3: TGTGCCAGCAGCTTGGGACCCCGACACGAGCAGTACTTC. It is translated as CASSLGPRHEQYF.